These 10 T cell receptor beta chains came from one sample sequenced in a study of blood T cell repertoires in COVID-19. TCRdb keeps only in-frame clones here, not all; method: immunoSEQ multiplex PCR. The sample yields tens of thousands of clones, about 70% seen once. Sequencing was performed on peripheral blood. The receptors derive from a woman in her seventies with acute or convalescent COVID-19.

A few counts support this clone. The CDR3 DNA reads TGTGCCAGCAGCTTCGGGAACTCTGGAAACACCATATATTTT. This codes for CASSFGNSGNTIYF. V gene TRBV7-9 combines with J gene TRBJ1-3; no clear D gene. Germline CDR1 and CDR2: SEHNR and FQNEAQ (reference sequence). The V end was cut by 3 bases, the J end by 0 bases, with 6 bases between. The CDR3 is 14 residues long.

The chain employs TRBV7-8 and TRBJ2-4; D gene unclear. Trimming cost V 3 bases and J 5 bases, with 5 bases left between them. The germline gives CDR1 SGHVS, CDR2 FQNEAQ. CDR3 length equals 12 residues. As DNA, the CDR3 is TGTGCCAGCAGCTTGCTAGAAAACATTCAGTACTTC. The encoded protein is CASSLLENIQYF.

The CDR3 spells CATSIGGGRVGELFF. The CDR3, as DNA: TGTGCCACCAGCATAGGGGGGGGCCGTGTCGGGGAGCTGTTTTTT. V is TRBV15 and J is TRBJ2-2, with D possibly matching TRBD2 (7 bases). This CDR3 has 15 amino acids. The germline V gene encodes CDR1 LNHNV and CDR2 YYDKDF (reference sequence). The V end lost 4 bases, the J end lost 7 bases, and 16 bases lay between the germline ends.

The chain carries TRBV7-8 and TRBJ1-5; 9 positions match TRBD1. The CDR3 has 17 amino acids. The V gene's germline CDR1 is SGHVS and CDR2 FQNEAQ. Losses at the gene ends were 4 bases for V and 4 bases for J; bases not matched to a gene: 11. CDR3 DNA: TGTGCCAGCAGCTCCCGCCCACAGGGGGCAAAGAATCAGCCCCAGCATTTT. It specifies CASSSRPQGAKNQPQHF.

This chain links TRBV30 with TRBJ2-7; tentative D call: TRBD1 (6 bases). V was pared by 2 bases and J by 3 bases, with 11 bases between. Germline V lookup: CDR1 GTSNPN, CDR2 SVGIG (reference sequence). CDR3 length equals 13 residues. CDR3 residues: CAWSPKGVYEQYF. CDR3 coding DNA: TGTGCCTGGAGTCCGAAGGGGGTCTACGAGCAGTACTTC. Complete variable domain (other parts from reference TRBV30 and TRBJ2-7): SQTIHQWPATLVQPVGSPLSLECTVEGTSNPNLYWYRQAAGRGLQLLFYSVGIGQISSEVPQNLSASRPQDRQFILSSKKLLLSDSGFYLCAWSPKGVYEQYFGPGTRLTVT.

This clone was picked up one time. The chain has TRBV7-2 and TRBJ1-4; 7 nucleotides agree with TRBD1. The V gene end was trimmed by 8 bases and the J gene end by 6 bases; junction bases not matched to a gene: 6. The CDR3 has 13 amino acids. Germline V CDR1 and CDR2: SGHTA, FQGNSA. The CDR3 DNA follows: TGTGCCAGCGGTAGAGGGGGCGATGAAAAACTGTTTTTT. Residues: CASGRGGDEKLFF.

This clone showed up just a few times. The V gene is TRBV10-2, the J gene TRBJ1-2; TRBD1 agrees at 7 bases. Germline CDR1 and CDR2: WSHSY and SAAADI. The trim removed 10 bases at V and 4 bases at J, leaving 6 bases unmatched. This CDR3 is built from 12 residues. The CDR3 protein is CATNRDSYGYTF. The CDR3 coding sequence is TGCGCCACCAACCGGGACAGCTATGGCTACACCTTC.

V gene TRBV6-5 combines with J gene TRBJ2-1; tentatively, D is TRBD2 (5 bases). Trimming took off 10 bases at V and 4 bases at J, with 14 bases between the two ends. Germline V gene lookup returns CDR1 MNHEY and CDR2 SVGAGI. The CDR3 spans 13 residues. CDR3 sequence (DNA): TGTGCCACCAATGCGGGCATATACAATGAGCAGTTCTTC. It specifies CATNAGIYNEQFF.

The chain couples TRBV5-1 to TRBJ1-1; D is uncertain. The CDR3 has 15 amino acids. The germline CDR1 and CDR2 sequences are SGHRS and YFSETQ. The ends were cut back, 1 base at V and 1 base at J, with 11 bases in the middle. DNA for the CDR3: TGCGCCAGCAGCTTGATTACGGGATCGAACACTGAAGCTTTCTTT. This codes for CASSLITGSNTEAFF.

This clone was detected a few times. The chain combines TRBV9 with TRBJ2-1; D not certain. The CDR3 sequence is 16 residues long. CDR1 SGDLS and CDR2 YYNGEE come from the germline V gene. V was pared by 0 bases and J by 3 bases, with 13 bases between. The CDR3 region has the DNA TGTGCCAGCAGCGTAGACCGAGGCTCCTACTACAATGAGCAGTTCTTC. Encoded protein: CASSVDRGSYYNEQFF.